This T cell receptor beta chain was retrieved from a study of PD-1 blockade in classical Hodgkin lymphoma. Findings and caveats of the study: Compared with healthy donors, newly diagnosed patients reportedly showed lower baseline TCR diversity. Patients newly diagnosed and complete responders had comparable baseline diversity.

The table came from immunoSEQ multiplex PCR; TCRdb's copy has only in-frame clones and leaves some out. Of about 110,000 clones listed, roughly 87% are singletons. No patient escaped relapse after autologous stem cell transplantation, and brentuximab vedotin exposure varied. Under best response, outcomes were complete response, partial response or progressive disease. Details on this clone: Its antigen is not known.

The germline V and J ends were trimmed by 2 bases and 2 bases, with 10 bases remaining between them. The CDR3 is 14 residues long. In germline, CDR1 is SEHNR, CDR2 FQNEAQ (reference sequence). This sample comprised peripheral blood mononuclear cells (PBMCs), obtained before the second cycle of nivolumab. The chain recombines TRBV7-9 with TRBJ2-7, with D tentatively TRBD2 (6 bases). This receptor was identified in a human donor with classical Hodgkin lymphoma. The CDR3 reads CASSLLAETYEQYF. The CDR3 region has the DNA TGTGCCAGCAGCTTATTAGCGGAGACCTACGAGCAGTACTTC. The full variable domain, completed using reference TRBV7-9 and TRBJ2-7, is DTGVSQNPRHKITKRGQNVTFRCDPISEHNRLYWYRQTLGQGPEFLTYFQNEAQLEKSRLLSDRFSAERPKGSFSTLEIQRTEQGDSAMYLCASSLLAETYEQYFGPGTRLTVT.